Each of the 10 T cell receptor beta chains below was sequenced from the same sample in a study of blood T cell repertoires in COVID-19 (TCRdb year 2020). The library came from the immunoSEQ multiplex PCR assay. Imported from immuneACCESS, the table was reduced by TCRdb to in-frame sequences with V and J called. These copies leave out some clones; in studies compared against another copy, an unresolved V gene accounts for under half, and the cause of the remainder is not known. The sample contains about 82,000 clones, more than 70% of them found a single time. Clones ranked in the top ten supply approximately 15% of the sample. Sequencing was done on a sample of peripheral blood. These receptors were taken from a woman aged 55-70 years with acute or convalescent COVID-19.

This chain joins TRBV3-1 (or the pseudogene TRBV3-2) and TRBJ2-1; 9 bases fit TRBD2. The CDR3 sequence is 15 residues long. The V gene end was trimmed by 6 bases and the J gene end by 8 bases; junction bases not matched to a gene: 11. Germline V lookup: CDR1 LGHDT, CDR2 YNNKEL (reference sequence). CDR3 residues: CASSRIAGVGDEQFF. For the CDR3, the DNA is TGTGCCAGCAGTCGTATAGCGGGGGTTGGCGATGAGCAGTTCTTC.

V gene TRBV19 combines with J gene TRBJ2-1; 15 positions match TRBD2. V was clipped by 5 bases and J by 0 bases; unmatched bases: 11. This CDR3 comprises 20 residues. CDR1 and CDR2 from the germline V gene are LNHDA and SQIVND (reference sequence). CDR3 sequence reads: CASSRVGLAGGTSSYNEQFF. The CDR3 DNA is TGTGCCAGTAGTCGGGTCGGACTAGCGGGAGGGACTAGCTCCTACAATGAGCAGTTCTTC. Filled out from reference TRBV19 and TRBJ2-1, the complete variable domain reads DGGITQSPKYLFRKEGQNVTLSCEQNLNHDAMYWYRQDPGQGLRLIYYSQIVNDFQKGDIAEGYSVSREKKESFPLTVTSAQKNPTAFYLCASSRVGLAGGTSSYNEQFFGPGTRLTVL.

The rearrangement joins TRBV6-5 to TRBJ2-1, with 11 positions matching TRBD1. CDR1 MNHEY and CDR2 SVGAGI come from the germline V gene. The CDR3 spans 15 residues. V dropped 6 bases and J dropped 4; count of bases not matched to a gene: 5. CDR3 amino acids: CASRGTGGEYNEQFF. The CDR3 bases are TGTGCCAGCAGGGGGACAGGGGGGGAATACAATGAGCAGTTCTTC.

J is TRBJ2-7 and V is TRBV28; TRBD1 aligns across 9 bases. This CDR3 is 14 amino acids long. Germline V CDR1 and CDR2: MDHEN, SYDVKM. Trimming removed 8 bases from V and 3 bases from J; junction bases left unmatched: 8. In DNA form, the CDR3 reads TGTGCCAGCTCCCTGACAGGGGGGGACTACGAGCAGTACTTC. It is translated as CASSLTGGDYEQYF.

The chain recombines TRBV19 with TRBJ1-1; possibly TRBD1 for D (6 bases). Germline V lookup: CDR1 LNHDA, CDR2 SQIVND (reference sequence). The length of the CDR3 is 16 residues. V lost 7 bases to trimming and J lost 1 base, with 19 bases between them. In DNA form, the CDR3 reads TGTGCCAGTACCAACCGAGGGGGGGCGAGGAACACTGAAGCTTTCTTT. Protein product: CASTNRGGARNTEAFF.

This clone was detected only once. The chain uses TRBV30 and TRBJ1-3, with a possible D match to TRBD1 (5 bases). Deletions cut 0 bases from V and 0 bases from J, with 12 bases between. The CDR3 consists of 16 residues. Germline V gene lookup returns CDR1 GTSNPN and CDR2 SVGIG (reference sequence). CDR3 region: CAWSVRGTDSGNTIYF. The CDR3 DNA reads TGTGCCTGGAGTGTCCGGGGGACCGACTCTGGAAACACCATATATTTT.

This chain joins TRBV5-4 and TRBJ2-1; D is possibly TRBD2 (5 bases). This CDR3 spans 16 amino acids. The germline CDR1 and CDR2 sequences are SGHNT and YYREEE (reference sequence). Trimming removed 1 base at V and 0 bases at J, with 11 bases between. The CDR3 protein is CASSLRAGLSYNEQFF. The DNA for the CDR3 is TGTGCCAGCAGCTTGAGGGCGGGTCTCTCCTACAATGAGCAGTTCTTC.

The chain uses TRBV19 and TRBJ1-5; the D is unclear. The germline V gene has CDR1 LNHDA and CDR2 SQIVND (reference sequence). Trimming took off 7 bases at V and 3 bases at J, with 7 bases between the two ends. The CDR3 contains 12 residues. This CDR3 is CASTVFNQPQHF. CDR3 sequence (DNA): TGTGCCAGTACTGTCTTCAATCAGCCCCAGCATTTT.

This chain uses TRBV6-1 with TRBJ1-5; 8 positions match TRBD1. Germline V lookup: CDR1 MNHNS, CDR2 SASEGT. The ends lost 1 base at V and 7 bases at J; junction bases unmatched: 12. This CDR3 is 17 amino acids long. Written as DNA, the CDR3 is TGTGCCAGCAGTGAAGATAGGCGGACAGGGAGGGGGCAGCCCCAGCATTTT. Its protein product is CASSEDRRTGRGQPQHF.

This rearrangement joins TRBV27 to TRBJ1-5, with D maybe TRBD1 (5 bases). The CDR3 extends over 14 amino acids. Trimming took off 5 bases at V and 6 bases at J, with 14 bases between the two ends. Germline V gene data show CDR1 as MNHEY and CDR2 as SMNVEV (reference sequence). As DNA, the CDR3 is TGTGCCAGCAGTCCGCGGACATTTGGTCAGCCCCAGCATTTT. Protein: CASSPRTFGQPQHF.